Listed here are 13 T cell receptor beta chains from one sample, sequenced in a study of blood T cells in healthy people across ages. A second 7 to 11 cycle PCR used barcoded and J-beta primers. TCRdb re-derived calls from the 5' RACE reads in MiXCR, one entry per CDR3 protein. The sample has approximately 900,000 distinct CDR3 sequences, about 27% seen once. The same sample was also studied in work on T cells of mothers and their children.

The sample consisted of blood. Receptor source: a middle-aged woman in good health.

This clonotype was counted many times. The chain uses TRBV29-1 and TRBJ2-5, with 7 positions matching TRBD1. The germline gives CDR1 SQVTM, CDR2 ANQGSEA. The CDR3 contains 15 residues. The V and J ends lost 8 bases and 2 bases, in that order; junction bases with no gene match: 14. The CDR3 loop reads CSTADRIGHQETQYF. The CDR3 coding sequence is TGCAGCACTGCGGACAGGATAGGACATCAAGAGACCCAGTACTTC.

For this clonotype: This may arise from a read error, as a much more abundant clone is one base away. The CDR3: CSGERTGLTEAFF. The CDR3 nucleotides read TGCAGCGGGGAAAGGACAGGGTTGACTGAAGCTTTCTTT. J is TRBJ1-1 and V is TRBV29-1; 8 nucleotides agree with TRBD1. The germline CDR1 and CDR2 sequences are SQVTM and ANQGSEA. Trimming took 7 bases from V and 5 from J; bases not matched to a gene: 9. The length of the CDR3 is 13 residues. Looking up the rest from reference TRBV29-1 and TRBJ1-1 gives the full variable domain: SAVISQKPSRDICQRGTSLTIQCQVDSQVTMMFWYRQQPGQSLTLIATANQGSEATYESGFVIDKFPISRPNLTFSTLTVSNMSPEDSSIYLCSGERTGLTEAFFGQGTRLTVV.

The V and J genes are TRBV29-1 and TRBJ1-1; TRBD1 matches at 9 bases. Germline V gives CDR1 SQVTM, CDR2 ANQGSEA. With 6 bases clipped from V and 0 bases from J, the junction kept 8 bases outside the gene matches. CDR3 length: 15 amino acids. The CDR3 region has the DNA TGCAGCGTGGGTTACAGGGGGCGACTGAACACTGAAGCTTTCTTT. Translating gives CSVGYRGRLNTEAFF.

The chain uses TRBV5-1 and TRBJ2-1; TRBD1 aligns across 7 bases. The CDR3 totals 16 residues. V shed 8 bases, J shed 1 base, and the junction held 12 bases outside the gene matches. CDR1 and CDR2 from the germline V gene are SGHRS and YFSETQ. CDR3 sequence: CASSSSGDRSYNEQFF. CDR3 bases: TGCGCCAGTAGCAGCTCAGGGGACAGATCCTACAATGAGCAGTTCTTC.

This clonotype was found many times. V usage is TRBV20-1 and J usage is TRBJ1-2, with D possibly TRBD1 on 6 matching bases. V gave up 6 bases and J gave up 4 bases, with 18 bases separating them. CDR1 DFQATT and CDR2 SNEGSKA come from the germline V gene (reference sequence). The CDR3 contains 14 residues. This chain's CDR3 is CSALPADSPYGYTF. CDR3 nucleotide sequence: TGCAGTGCACTGCCGGCGGACAGTCCCTATGGCTACACCTTC.

This clonotype has more than one count but fewer than ten. Germline is not matched at one junction end, which may reflect a read error. The chain combines TRBV24-1 with TRBJ2-5; 8 positions match TRBD2. The CDR3 has 17 residues. Germline CDR1 KGHDR, CDR2 SFDVKD. The CDR3: CAISVGRLAGPQETQYF. The DNA for the CDR3 is TGTGCCATCAGTGTGGGGAGGTTAGCGGGGCCCCAAGAGACCCAGTACTTC.

The chain links TRBV18 to TRBJ2-5, with D hard to call. Per germline, CDR1 KGHSH and CDR2 LQKENI. V was shortened by 2 bases and J by 2 bases, with 9 bases between the two germline ends. The CDR3 has 14 amino acids. The chain's CDR3 is CASSPSLGQETQYF. The DNA of the CDR3 is TGTGCCAGCTCACCATCGTTAGGGCAAGAGACCCAGTACTTC. Full variable domain (remainder filled in from reference TRBV18 and TRBJ2-5): NAGVMQNPRHLVRRRGQEARLRCSPMKGHSHVYWYRQLPEEGLKFMVYLQKENIIDESGMPKERFSAEFPKEGPSILRIQQVVRGDSAAYFCASSPSLGQETQYFGPGTRLLVL.

The chain uses TRBV9 and TRBJ2-1; weak D call: TRBD2 (6 bases). Matching the DNA end better, TRBJ2-7 makes the J call doubtful. Germline V CDR1 and CDR2: SGDLS, YYNGEE. CDR3 length: 15 residues. The CDR3 coding sequence is TGTGCCAGCAGCGTAGGCCGGGGGACCTACAATGAGCAGTACTTC. It yields the protein CASSVGRGTYNEQYF.

The V call is TRBV21-1, the J call TRBJ1-2; the D call in the table, TRBD1, was not verified against the DNA. TRBV21-1 constitutes a pseudogene. This CDR3 is built from 14 residues. The chain's CDR3 is CAIDPGQGYYGYTF. CDR3 coding DNA: TGTGCCATCGACCCGGGACAGGGGTACTATGGCTACACCTTC.

In this sample, this clonotype turned up a few times. CDR3 DNA: TGTGCCACCAGTGCGGGGAACACTGAAGCTTTCTTT. It encodes CATSAGNTEAFF. The chain has TRBV15 and TRBJ1-1; D gene uncertain. Germline V CDR1 and CDR2: LNHNV, YYDKDF (reference sequence). V was clipped by 6 bases and J by 1 base, with 6 bases between them. CDR3 size: 12 residues.

This clonotype appeared many times. This sequence joins TRBV6-6 and TRBJ2-6, with 7 bases identical to TRBD1. Germline CDR1 and CDR2: MNHNY and SVGAGI (reference sequence). CDR3 length: 15 amino acids. Trimming cost V 6 bases and J 2 bases; bases outside gene matches: 4. The DNA of the CDR3 is TGTGCCAGCAGGCAAGGGACAGCTGGGGCCAACGTCCTGACTTTC. Translated, it gives CASRQGTAGANVLTF.

This clonotype was picked up many times. V is TRBV28 and J is TRBJ2-1; D might be TRBD1 or TRBD2, each matching 6 bases. The CDR3 extends over 17 amino acids. CDR1 is MDHEN, CDR2 SYDVKM, per germline. V lost 9 bases, J lost 9 bases, and 30 bases lay in between. The CDR3 reads CASLPSTRGHYEGEQFF. CDR3 in DNA: TGTGCCAGTCTCCCCTCTACTCGGGGGCATTATGAGGGTGAGCAGTTCTTC. Variable domain in full (rest from reference TRBV28 and TRBJ2-1): DVKVTQSSRYLVKRTGEKVFLECVQDMDHENMFWYRQDPGLGLRLIYFSYDVKMKEKGDIPEGYSVSREKKERFSLILESASTNQTSMYLCASLPSTRGHYEGEQFFGPGTRLTVL.

Points on this clonotype: A read error is possible here, since a much larger clone lies one base away. V usage is TRBV29-1 and J usage is TRBJ1-1; 10 nucleotides line up with TRBD1. J was trimmed by 6 bases and V by 7 bases; bases with no gene match: 8. The germline gives CDR1 SQVTM, CDR2 ANQGSEA. This CDR3 has 13 amino acids. CDR3 bases: TGCAGCGCCCAGACAGGGGGCGGCGCTGAAGCTTTCTTT. It specifies CSAQTGGGAEAFF.